This T cell receptor (beta chain) derives from a study of blood T cell repertoires in COVID-19. TCRdb's table, derived via immunoSEQ multiplex PCR, lists solely in-frame clones and lacks some. The repertoire has about 200,000 clones, roughly 90% of them found once; the top ten carry about 4%. The CDR3 contains 13 residues. The sample comprised PBMCs or T cells enriched from blood (not recorded which). This clonotype was sampled from a young woman who had been exposed to COVID-19. The V call is TRBV21-1, the J call TRBJ2-7; the DNA was not compared with TRBD1, the D call given in the table. TRBV21-1 is marked as a pseudogene. The CDR3 sequence: CARVGGLPYEQYF. The CDR3 DNA is TGTGCCAGGGTAGGGGGCCTCCCCTACGAGCAGTACTTC.